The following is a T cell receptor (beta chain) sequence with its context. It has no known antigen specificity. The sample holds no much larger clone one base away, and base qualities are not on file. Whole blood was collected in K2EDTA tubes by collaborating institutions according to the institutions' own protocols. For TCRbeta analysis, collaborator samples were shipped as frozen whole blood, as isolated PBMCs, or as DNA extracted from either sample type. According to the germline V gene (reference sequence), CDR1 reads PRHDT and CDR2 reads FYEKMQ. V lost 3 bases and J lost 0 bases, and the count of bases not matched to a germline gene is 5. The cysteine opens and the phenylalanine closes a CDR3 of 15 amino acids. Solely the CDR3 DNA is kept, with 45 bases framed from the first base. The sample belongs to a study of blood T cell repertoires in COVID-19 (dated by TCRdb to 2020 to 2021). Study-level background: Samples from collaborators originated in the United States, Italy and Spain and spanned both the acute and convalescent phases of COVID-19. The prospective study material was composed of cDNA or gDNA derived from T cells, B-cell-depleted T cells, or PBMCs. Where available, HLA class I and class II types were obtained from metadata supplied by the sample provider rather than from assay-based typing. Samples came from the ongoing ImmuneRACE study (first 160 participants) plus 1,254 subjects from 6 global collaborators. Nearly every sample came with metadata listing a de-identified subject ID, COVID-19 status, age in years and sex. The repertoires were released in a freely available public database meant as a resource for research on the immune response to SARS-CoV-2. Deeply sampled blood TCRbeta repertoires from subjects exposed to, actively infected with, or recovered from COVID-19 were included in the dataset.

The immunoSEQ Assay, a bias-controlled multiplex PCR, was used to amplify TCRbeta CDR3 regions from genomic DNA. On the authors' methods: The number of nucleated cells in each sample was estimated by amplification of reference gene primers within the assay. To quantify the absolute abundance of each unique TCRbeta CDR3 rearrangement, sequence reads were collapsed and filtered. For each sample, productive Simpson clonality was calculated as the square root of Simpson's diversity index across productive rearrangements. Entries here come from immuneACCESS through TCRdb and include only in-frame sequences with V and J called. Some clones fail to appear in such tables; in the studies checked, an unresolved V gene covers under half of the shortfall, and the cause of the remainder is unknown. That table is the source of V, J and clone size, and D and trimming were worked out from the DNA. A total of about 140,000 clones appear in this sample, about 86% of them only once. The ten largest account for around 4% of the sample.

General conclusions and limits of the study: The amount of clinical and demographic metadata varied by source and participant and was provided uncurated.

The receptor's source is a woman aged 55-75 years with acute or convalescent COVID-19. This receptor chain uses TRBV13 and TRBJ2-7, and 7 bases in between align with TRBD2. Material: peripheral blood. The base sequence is TGTGCCAGCAGCTTCGGGCGGGAGAGCTCCTACGAGCAGTACTTC. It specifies CASSFGRESSYEQYF.